Presented here are 22 T cell receptor beta chains from one specimen sequenced in a study of blood T cell repertoires in COVID-19. TCRdb's copy holds only in-frame clones and misses some; the assay was immunoSEQ multiplex PCR. The table includes about 270,000 clones, around nine tenths detected once. The source material was peripheral blood. The receptors shown here come from a man in his forties with active or convalescent COVID-19.

The chain recombines TRBV13 with TRBJ1-2; D not resolved. Germline V gene lookup returns CDR1 PRHDT and CDR2 FYEKMQ (reference sequence). V lost 6 bases and J 4 bases, leaving 21 bases between the germline ends. The CDR3 spans 16 residues. The CDR3 sequence is CASSLGSRGKSYGYTF. In nucleotides, the CDR3 is TGTGCCAGCAGTCTTGGATCTCGCGGGAAATCCTATGGCTACACCTTC.

The CDR3 coding sequence is TGTGCCAGCAGCCCAAACGGGGATGGGCCGTATGGCTACACCTTC. Translating gives CASSPNGDGPYGYTF. The J gene is TRBJ1-2, the V gene TRBV7-6; the D is unclear. From germline, CDR1 is SGHVS and CDR2 FNYEAQ. The germline V and J ends were trimmed by 5 bases and 5 bases, with 18 bases remaining between them. The CDR3 totals 15 residues.

The chain is built from TRBV5-5 and TRBJ2-7; TRBD2 agrees at 8 bases. The CDR3 runs to 17 residues. Unmatched junction bases numbered 9, after V lost 1 base and J lost 0 bases. CDR1 is SGHKS, CDR2 YYEKEE, per germline (reference sequence). DNA for the CDR3: TGTGCCAGCAGCTTGAGGTTAGCGGGATCTCCCTCCTACGAGCAGTACTTC. This sequence encodes CASSLRLAGSPSYEQYF.

V usage is TRBV7-3 and J usage is TRBJ2-2; D unclear. CDR3 length: 13 residues. With 1 base removed from V and 6 bases from J, the gap between germline ends came to 6 bases. Germline CDR1 is SGHTA and CDR2 is FQGTGA. The CDR3 nucleotides read TGTGCCAGCAGCTTAATGGCTTCCGGGGAGCTGTTTTTT. It encodes CASSLMASGELFF.

A single count supports this clone. V gene TRBV10-2 combines with J gene TRBJ1-5; tentative D call: TRBD1 (6 bases). Trimming removed 6 bases from V and 5 bases from J, with 14 bases in between. Germline CDR1 is WSHSY and CDR2 is SAAADI. CDR3 length: 14 amino acids. CDR3 in amino acids: CASRGTGTDQPQHF. CDR3 nucleotide sequence: TGCGCCAGCAGAGGAACAGGGACCGATCAGCCCCAGCATTTT.

The V and J genes are TRBV5-4 and TRBJ2-1; perhaps TRBD2 as D (6 bases). The CDR3 covers 15 residues. The germline CDR1 and CDR2 sequences are SGHNT and YYREEE (reference sequence). V shed 2 bases and J shed 0 bases, with 9 bases lying between them. The CDR3 loop reads CASSLAGSSYNEQFF. CDR3 bases: TGTGCCAGCAGCTTAGCGGGTAGCTCCTACAATGAGCAGTTCTTC.

This clone was seen a handful of times. The chain joins TRBV7-9 to TRBJ2-5; 8 nucleotides agree with TRBD1. Germline CDR1 SEHNR, CDR2 FQNEAQ (reference sequence). This CDR3 comprises 15 residues. The J segment lost 3 bases and the V segment lost 2 bases, leaving 5 bases of the junction unmatched. CDR3 nucleotide sequence: TGTGCCAGCAGCTTACCCCCGACAGGGGAAGAGACCCAGTACTTC. Its protein product is CASSLPPTGEETQYF.

The chain has TRBV28 and TRBJ2-1; a possible D gene is TRBD1 (5 bases). V was shortened by 5 bases and J by 8 bases, with 22 bases between the two germline ends. Germline V gives CDR1 MDHEN, CDR2 SYDVKM. The CDR3 consists of 16 residues. CDR3 nucleotides: TGTGCCAGCAGTCCCGCCCAAGGGGTTAGTCTCTATGAGCAGTTCTTC. Its protein is CASSPAQGVSLYEQFF.

The chain joins TRBV11-2 to TRBJ1-5; D gene uncertain. Looked up from germline, CDR1 is SGHAT and CDR2 is FQNNGV. This CDR3 has 13 amino acids. V shed 2 bases and J shed 2 bases, with 4 bases lying between them. The CDR3 loop reads CASSLFGNQPQHF. The DNA of the CDR3 is TGTGCCAGCAGCTTATTCGGCAATCAGCCCCAGCATTTT.

The chain recombines TRBV5-5 with TRBJ1-1; 7 positions agree with TRBD1. In germline, CDR1 is SGHKS, CDR2 YYEKEE (reference sequence). This CDR3 spans 16 amino acids. V shed 5 bases and J 1 base; nucleotides not matched to a gene: 11. The CDR3 loop is CASSKEQGTTNTEAFF. The CDR3, as DNA: TGTGCCAGCAGTAAAGAACAGGGGACGACGAACACTGAAGCTTTCTTT.

This clone came up a few times. This rearrangement joins TRBV9 to TRBJ1-2, with D possibly TRBD1 on 5 matching bases. This CDR3 contains 19 residues. The germline gives CDR1 SGDLS, CDR2 YYNGEE. V gave up 2 bases and J gave up 0 bases, with 23 bases separating them. CDR3 residues: CASSVTFGAGFSANYGYTF. CDR3 bases: TGTGCCAGCAGCGTGACGTTTGGGGCAGGTTTCTCTGCTAACTATGGCTACACCTTC.

The V gene is TRBV5-4, the J gene TRBJ2-3, with TRBD2 matching 10 bases. The ends lost 2 bases at V and 4 bases at J; junction bases unmatched: 4. CDR3 length: 15 amino acids. Germline values: CDR1 SGHNT, CDR2 YYREEE (reference sequence). The CDR3 region has the DNA TGTGCCAGCAGCTTCCAAGCGGGGGGGGCAGATACGCAGTATTTT. Protein product: CASSFQAGGADTQYF.

This sequence joins TRBV7-9 and TRBJ1-4, with D maybe TRBD1 (5 bases). From germline, CDR1 is SEHNR and CDR2 FQNEAQ (reference sequence). CDR3 length equals 16 residues. The V end was cut by 1 base, the J end by 6 bases, with 15 bases between. This CDR3 is CASSLGMREGDEKLFF. The CDR3 region has the DNA TGTGCCAGCAGCTTAGGAATGCGTGAAGGGGATGAAAAACTGTTTTTT.

The CDR3 DNA sequence: TGTGCCTGGAGTAGGGCACCGGGAAGAATGATGAACACTGAAGCTTTCTTT. This gives the protein CAWSRAPGRMMNTEAFF. The chain couples TRBV30 to TRBJ1-1; D is unclear. The ends were cut back, 2 bases at V and 0 bases at J, with 19 bases in the middle. The CDR3 has 17 amino acids. Looked up from germline, CDR1 is GTSNPN and CDR2 is SVGIG (reference sequence).

The V and J genes are TRBV7-3 and TRBJ1-2; D is undetermined. The CDR3 has 16 residues. Germline V gene lookup returns CDR1 SGHTA and CDR2 FQGTGA. V was cut by 0 bases and J by 5 bases, with 16 bases left in between. The DNA for the CDR3 is TGTGCCAGCAGCTTAACGTGGGGAGGACGGGATTATGGCTACACCTTC. Translation gives CASSLTWGGRDYGYTF. The full variable domain, with the rest looked up from reference TRBV7-3 and TRBJ1-2, is GAGVSQTPSNKVTEKGKYVELRCDPISGHTALYWYRQSLGQGPEFLIYFQGTGAADDSGLPNDRFFAVRPEGSVSTLKIQRTERGDSAVYLCASSLTWGGRDYGYTFGSGTRLTVV.

Concerning this clone: A much larger clone differs by one base, so this may be a read error. This chain uses TRBV20-1 with TRBJ1-2; D is perhaps TRBD1 (5 bases). V lost 3 bases and J lost 6, with 5 bases in between. The germline CDR1 and CDR2 sequences are DFQATT and SNEGSKA (reference sequence). This CDR3 is 10 amino acids long. CDR3 sequence (DNA): TGCAGTGCTAGCAGGGATGGCTACACCTTC. This sequence encodes CSASRDGYTF.

In its sample, this clone was seen a few times. The chain links TRBV15 to TRBJ1-2, with D hard to call. CDR1 is LNHNV and CDR2 is YYDKDF in the germline V gene (reference sequence). The CDR3 runs 12 residues. V lost 0 bases and J 6 bases, leaving 5 bases between the germline ends. CDR3 DNA: TGTGCCACCAGCAGAGATTCTCATGGCTACACCTTC. Amino acids: CATSRDSHGYTF. The whole variable domain, filled in from reference TRBV15 and TRBJ1-2, reads DAMVIQNPRYQVTQFGKPVTLSCSQTLNHNVMYWYQQKSSQAPKLLFHYYDKDFNNEADTPDNFQSRRPNTSFCFLDIRSPGLGDTAMYLCATSRDSHGYTFGSGTRLTVV.

This clone showed up just once. This CDR3 is CASSRGDRSYEQYF. CDR3 bases: TGTGCCAGCAGCCGGGGGGACAGGAGCTACGAGCAGTACTTC. The chain employs TRBV3-1 (or the pseudogene TRBV3-2) and TRBJ2-7; 8 nucleotides align to TRBD1. Germline V gives CDR1 LGHDT, CDR2 YNNKEL (reference sequence). CDR3 size: 14 residues. J gave up 3 bases and V 4 bases, and 5 bases lay outside the gene matches.

The chain couples TRBV5-6 to TRBJ2-5, with TRBD2 matching 9 bases. Per the germline V gene, CDR1 is SGHDT and CDR2 is YYEEEE. There are 16 residues in the CDR3. Losses at the gene ends were 2 bases for V and 5 bases for J; bases not matched to a gene: 10. The CDR3 coding sequence is TGTGCCAGCAGCTTTGGGACTAGCTCTAGCAGGGAGACCCAGTACTTC. Translated, it gives CASSFGTSSSRETQYF.

The chain recombines TRBV7-2 with TRBJ1-1; D is possibly TRBD1 (5 bases). CDR1 and CDR2 from the germline V gene are SGHTA and FQGNSA. The CDR3 covers 13 residues. Trimming pared 6 bases from V and 7 bases from J, leaving 15 bases between. CDR3 sequence: CASSFSGNGEAFF. CDR3 sequence (DNA): TGTGCCAGCAGTTTTTCAGGGAACGGTGAAGCTTTCTTT. Full variable domain (remainder filled in from reference TRBV7-2 and TRBJ1-1): GAGVSQSPSNKVTEKGKDVELRCDPISGHTALYWYRQSLGQGLEFLIYFQGNSAPDKSGLPSDRFSAERTGGSVSTLTIQRTQQEDSAVYLCASSFSGNGEAFFGQGTRLTVV.

This chain joins TRBV6-6 and TRBJ1-6; weak D call: TRBD1 (6 bases). The V end was cut by 7 bases, the J end by 10 bases, with 17 bases between. CDR1 and CDR2 from the germline V gene are MNHNY and SVGAGI (reference sequence). CDR3 length: 14 residues. This chain's CDR3 is CASIGRGVRSPLHF. The CDR3 DNA follows: TGTGCCAGCATTGGCAGGGGAGTAAGATCACCCCTCCACTTT.

The rearrangement joins TRBV7-2 to TRBJ2-5, with a tentative D call TRBD2 (5 bases). The germline V gene encodes CDR1 SGHTA and CDR2 FQGNSA. The germline V and J ends were trimmed by 2 bases and 4 bases, with 14 bases remaining between them. The CDR3 has 15 residues. CDR3 residues: CASSLKGTRGETQYF. For the CDR3, the DNA is TGTGCCAGCAGCTTAAAAGGCACACGGGGAGAGACCCAGTACTTC. Using reference TRBV7-2 and TRBJ2-5 for the parts outside the CDR3, the full variable domain is GAGVSQSPSNKVTEKGKDVELRCDPISGHTALYWYRQSLGQGLEFLIYFQGNSAPDKSGLPSDRFSAERTGGSVSTLTIQRTQQEDSAVYLCASSLKGTRGETQYFGPGTRLLVL.